Included here is one TCR beta chain sequence, with context. Germline and junction disagree at one end, which may indicate a read error. Germline V CDR1 and CDR2: SGHKS, YYEKEE (reference sequence). CDR3 length equals 12 residues. The source of the sample is a study of blood T cell repertoires in COVID-19. Turning to the study itself: Spain, Italy and the United States supplied samples that represented acute and convalescent COVID-19. Sample material is recorded as cDNA or gDNA derived from T cells, B-cell-depleted T cells, or PBMCs.

In the authors' workflow: From reference gene primer amplification, estimates of nucleated cell counts were derived. TCRdb's copy holds only in-frame clones and misses some; the assay was immunoSEQ multiplex PCR. V, J and clone size reflect that table, while D and trimming were determined from the DNA. The repertoire holds about 120,000 clones, about four fifths seen once, with approximately 16% in the top ten. The V gene is TRBV5-5, the J gene TRBJ2-7; D is ambiguous. This receptor was identified in a woman aged 60 to 75 with acute or convalescent COVID-19. Sequences were obtained from peripheral blood. CDR3: CASSYTSDEQYF. The CDR3 DNA sequence: TGTGCCAGCAGCTACACCTCCGACGAGCAGTACTTC.